The rows below give T cell receptor beta chains drawn from one sample of a study of T cells in Graves' hyperthyroidism and ophthalmopathy. MiXCR was run by TCRdb on the multiplex PCR reads, yielding one entry per CDR3 protein. The sample has 400,000 or so distinct CDR3 sequences, more than 13% seen once. Sequenced: blood. The receptors shown here come from a man aged 45-60 years with Graves' ophthalmopathy. The CDR3 runs from the conserved cysteine through the conserved F or W. A D gene is named only where the DNA matches it firmly. Size is omitted from some rows. Given values are once, few, many or a class for expanded clones.

>14|many|TRBJ2-5|TRBV5-5|.
TGTGCCAGCAGCCCCGGTCAAATTGGGGAGACCCAGTACTTC
CASSPGQIGETQYF
>14|.|TRBJ2-2|TRBV11-3|.
TGTGCCAGCAGCCCCGGGGGCCCAGCCGGGGAGCTGTTTTTT
CASSPGGPAGELFF
>16|few|TRBJ2-1|TRBV7-9|TRBD2
TGTGCCAGCTCATCCGGACTAGCGGGGATTAACAATGAGCAGTTCTTC
CASSSGLAGINNEQFF
>14|.|TRBJ2-7|TRBV28|.
TGTGCCAGCAGTTTTTTTTCAGGGTCCCACGAGCAGTACTTC
CASSFFSGSHEQYF
>16|few|TRBJ2-2|TRBV20-1|TRBD1
TGCAGTGCTAGGGGGGCCGGACAGGGGTCCACCGGGGAGCTGTTTTTT
CSARGAGQGSTGELFF
>14|few|TRBJ1-5|TRBV24-1|.
TGTGCCACCAGTGCCGGACAGCCCAATCAGCCCCAGCATTTT
CATSAGQPNQPQHF
>16|.|TRBJ2-7|TRBV28|TRBD2
TGTGCCAGCAGTTTATCGGCGAGCGGGAGGGCCTACGAGCAGTACTTC
CASSLSASGRAYEQYF
>16|few|TRBJ2-5|TRBV27|TRBD2
TGTGCCAGCAGTCCACTACTAGCGGGAGGACAAGAGACCCAGTACTTC
CASSPLLAGGQETQYF
>17|many|TRBJ2-1|TRBV27|TRBD2
TGTGCCAGCAGTTTCCTTTCTAGCGGGGCCACCTACAATGAGCAGTTCTTC
CASSFLSSGATYNEQFF
>11|many|TRBJ2-7|TRBV29-1|.
TGCAGCGCCTACGAAGGGGGCGAGCAGTACTTC
CSAYEGGEQYF
>13|.|TRBJ1-1|TRBV27|.
TGTGCCAGCAGTAAGGGAATGGACACTGAAGCTTTCTTT
CASSKGMDTEAFF
>15|many|TRBJ2-3|TRBV11-2|TRBD1
TGTGCCAGCATCCTAATGACAGGGCACACAGATACGCAGTATTTT
CASILMTGHTDTQYF
>14|few|TRBJ2-7|TRBV10-3|.
TGTGCCATCAGGGCTTCAGGGGCTATCTACGAGCAGTACTTC
CAIRASGAIYEQYF
>15|many|TRBJ2-5|TRBV12-3/TRBV12-4|.
TGTGCCAGCAGCTCCCTTAGCTGGAAACGGGAGACCCAGTACTTC
CASSSLSWKRETQYF
>17|many|TRBJ2-1|TRBV27|TRBD2
TGTGCCAGCAGTTTATATCCGGGACTACAAATTTACAATGAGCAGTTCTTC
CASSLYPGLQIYNEQFF
>16|many|TRBJ2-5|TRBV3-1|TRBD2
TGTGCCAGCAGCCTACCGACTAGCGGCAGCCAAGAGACCCAGTACTTC
CASSLPTSGSQETQYF
>14|many|TRBJ2-7|TRBV30|TRBD2
TGTGCCTGGCAGAGGACTAGCGGTAATAACGAGCAGTACTTC
CAWQRTSGNNEQYF